The present T cell receptor (beta chain) was sequenced within a study of blood T cells in healthy people across ages. Healthy Russian Caucasian donors spanned ages roughly 6 to 100 years. A sample-barcoded 5' primer and a J-beta primer mix were used in a second PCR of roughly 6 to 11 cycles. All cDNA molecules were each tagged by a template-switch adaptor with 12 random nucleotides. TCRdb re-called the 5' RACE reads with MiXCR, one entry per CDR3 protein. The data hold around 800,000 distinct CDR3 sequences, with less than 60% observed a single time. This clonotype was counted only a few times. The CDR3 runs to 16 residues.

This TCR was recovered from a man aged 80 or over in good health. Input material: blood. This chain uses TRBV21-1 with TRBJ2-3; the listed D gene, TRBD1, was not tested against the DNA. TRBV21-1 is given as a pseudogene. CDR3 region: CASRTPTGGLTDTQYF. The CDR3 DNA sequence: TGTGCCAGCAGGACTCCTACAGGGGGCTTAACAGATACGCAGTATTTT.